A selection of T cell receptor beta chains follows, all from one sample in a study of regulatory T cells in long-lasting Graves disease. TCRdb independently ran MiXCR on the multiplex PCR reads; one entry per CDR3 protein. Of 550,000 or so distinct CDR3 sequences in the sample, 12% were seen once. The same sample was also used in a study of T cells in Graves' hyperthyroidism and ophthalmopathy.

Material: peripheral blood mononuclear cells (PBMCs), obtained at new diagnosis, from a patient treated with antithyroid drugs. The receptors derive from a woman in her 30s with Graves disease. Both conserved end residues are part of each CDR3. The order of the fields is V gene, D gene, J gene, clone size, CDR3 protein, CDR3 DNA. D genes are given only for firm matches. Only part of the rows carry a size: once, few, many, or a class if the clone is expanded.

v_call: TRBV12-3/TRBV12-4
d_call: TRBD1
j_call: TRBJ1-6
clone_size: many
cdr3_aa: CASQGAHESPLHF
cdr3_nt: TGTGCCAGCCAGGGGGCGCACGAATCACCCCTCCACTTT

v_call: TRBV18
d_call: TRBD1
j_call: TRBJ2-5
clone_size: many
cdr3_aa: CASSRDRANQETQYF
cdr3_nt: TGTGCCAGCTCACGGGACAGGGCTAACCAAGAGACCCAGTACTTC

v_call: TRBV19
d_call: .
j_call: TRBJ2-7
clone_size: few
cdr3_aa: CASPRTRGGYEQYF
cdr3_nt: TGTGCCAGTCCCCGGACAAGGGGGGGCTACGAGCAGTACTTC

v_call: TRBV28
d_call: TRBD1
j_call: TRBJ1-4
clone_size: few
cdr3_aa: CASSLWGQGNEKLFF
cdr3_nt: TGTGCCAGCAGTTTATGGGGACAGGGGAATGAAAAACTGTTTTTT

v_call: TRBV6-5
d_call: TRBD2
j_call: TRBJ2-1
clone_size: .
cdr3_aa: CASSYSTGGVSSEQFF
cdr3_nt: TGTGCCAGCAGTTACTCAACGGGAGGAGTGTCGAGTGAGCAGTTCTTC

v_call: TRBV7-2
d_call: .
j_call: TRBJ2-1
clone_size: .
cdr3_aa: CASSFGPAGEQFF
cdr3_nt: TGTGCCAGCAGCTTCGGTCCGGCAGGTGAGCAGTTCTTC

v_call: TRBV5-1
d_call: TRBD2
j_call: TRBJ2-1
clone_size: .
cdr3_aa: CASSLGASGYTYNEQFF
cdr3_nt: TGCGCCAGCAGCTTGGGTGCTAGCGGATATACCTACAATGAGCAGTTCTTC

v_call: TRBV6-2/TRBV6-3
d_call: .
j_call: TRBJ2-7
clone_size: few
cdr3_aa: CASSYRERVAEQYF
cdr3_nt: TGTGCCAGCAGTTACCGGGAGCGGGTCGCCGAGCAGTACTTC

v_call: TRBV27
d_call: TRBD2
j_call: TRBJ2-1
clone_size: many
cdr3_aa: CASSLSGRVPNEQFF
cdr3_nt: TGTGCCAGCAGTCTGAGCGGGAGAGTACCCAATGAGCAGTTCTTC

v_call: TRBV20-1
d_call: .
j_call: TRBJ2-5
clone_size: few
cdr3_aa: CSARIYLAEYQETQYF
cdr3_nt: TGCAGTGCTAGAATCTACTTAGCGGAGTACCAAGAGACCCAGTACTTC

v_call: TRBV11-3
d_call: .
j_call: TRBJ2-5
clone_size: many
cdr3_aa: CASSPELAPWVETQYF
cdr3_nt: TGTGCCAGCAGCCCTGAACTGGCCCCTTGGGTAGAGACCCAGTACTTC

v_call: TRBV15
d_call: TRBD1
j_call: TRBJ1-6
clone_size: many
cdr3_aa: CATSRERSGGNSPLHF
cdr3_nt: TGTGCCACCAGCAGAGAGCGATCAGGGGGCAATTCACCCCTCCACTTT

v_call: TRBV19
d_call: TRBD2
j_call: TRBJ2-5
clone_size: few
cdr3_aa: CASKLAGGIEETQYF
cdr3_nt: TGTGCCAGTAAGCTAGCGGGAGGCATAGAAGAGACCCAGTACTTC

v_call: TRBV9
d_call: .
j_call: TRBJ2-3
clone_size: many
cdr3_aa: CASSPPRSTDTQYF
cdr3_nt: TGTGCCAGCAGCCCCCCACGTAGCACAGATACGCAGTATTTT

v_call: TRBV6-1
d_call: .
j_call: TRBJ2-7
clone_size: few
cdr3_aa: CASKLWSLSHEQYF
cdr3_nt: TGTGCCAGCAAATTATGGTCCTTAAGCCACGAGCAGTACTTC

v_call: TRBV18
d_call: .
j_call: TRBJ1-1
clone_size: many
cdr3_aa: CASSPEFPEAFF
cdr3_nt: TGTGCCAGCTCACCGGAGTTCCCCGAAGCTTTCTTT

v_call: TRBV4-1
d_call: .
j_call: TRBJ1-4
clone_size: many
cdr3_aa: CASSANEITTNEKLFF
cdr3_nt: TGCGCCAGCAGCGCTAATGAGATCACAACTAATGAAAAACTGTTTTTT

v_call: TRBV7-2
d_call: TRBD1
j_call: TRBJ2-4
clone_size: .
cdr3_aa: CASSPDRGLAKNIQYF
cdr3_nt: TGTGCCAGCAGCCCGGACAGGGGATTAGCCAAAAACATTCAGTACTTC

v_call: TRBV6-1
d_call: .
j_call: TRBJ2-7
clone_size: many
cdr3_aa: CATSGYEQYF
cdr3_nt: TGTGCCACCTCGGGGTACGAGCAGTACTTC

v_call: TRBV11-2
d_call: TRBD2
j_call: TRBJ2-1
clone_size: many
cdr3_aa: CASSLVRSGRASHNEQFF
cdr3_nt: TGTGCCAGCAGCTTAGTGCGTAGCGGGAGGGCCTCCCACAATGAGCAGTTCTTC

v_call: TRBV15
d_call: TRBD1
j_call: TRBJ2-4
clone_size: many
cdr3_aa: CATSSETGGREYF
cdr3_nt: TGTGCCACCAGCAGTGAGACAGGGGGAAGAGAGTACTTC

v_call: TRBV7-9
d_call: .
j_call: TRBJ1-6
clone_size: many
cdr3_aa: CASSFHSSPLHF
cdr3_nt: TGTGCCAGCAGCTTTCACAGTTCACCCCTCCACTTT

v_call: TRBV29-1
d_call: TRBD1
j_call: TRBJ1-1
clone_size: .
cdr3_aa: CSVLDPGQGARAFF
cdr3_nt: TGCAGCGTCCTCGACCCGGGACAGGGGGCGCGGGCTTTCTTT

v_call: TRBV7-8
d_call: .
j_call: TRBJ1-2
clone_size: .
cdr3_aa: CASSLFQGYGYTF
cdr3_nt: TGTGCCAGCAGCTTATTTCAGGGGTATGGCTACACCTTC

v_call: TRBV18
d_call: TRBD2
j_call: TRBJ2-3
clone_size: .
cdr3_aa: CASSPDGRAGYTDTQYF
cdr3_nt: TGTGCCAGCTCACCAGACGGGAGAGCGGGGTACACAGATACGCAGTATTTT

v_call: TRBV28
d_call: TRBD1
j_call: TRBJ2-7
clone_size: many
cdr3_aa: CASRARGQVNFYEQYF
cdr3_nt: TGTGCCAGCAGAGCACGGGGACAGGTCAATTTCTACGAGCAGTACTTC

v_call: TRBV19
d_call: TRBD2
j_call: TRBJ2-5
clone_size: .
cdr3_aa: CASSIGLGTSGLQETQYF
cdr3_nt: TGTGCCAGTAGTATAGGCCTGGGGACTAGCGGACTCCAAGAGACCCAGTACTTC

v_call: TRBV5-5
d_call: TRBD2
j_call: TRBJ2-7
clone_size: many
cdr3_aa: CASSFIAGGPHEQYF
cdr3_nt: TGTGCCAGCAGCTTTATAGCGGGAGGGCCGCACGAGCAGTACTTC

v_call: TRBV27
d_call: .
j_call: TRBJ1-1
clone_size: many
cdr3_aa: CASSLWPGANTEAFF
cdr3_nt: TGTGCCAGCAGTTTATGGCCAGGGGCGAACACTGAAGCTTTCTTT

v_call: TRBV7-9
d_call: .
j_call: TRBJ1-1
clone_size: .
cdr3_aa: CASSVSWNTEAFF
cdr3_nt: TGTGCCAGCAGCGTTAGTTGGAACACTGAAGCTTTCTTT

v_call: TRBV2
d_call: .
j_call: TRBJ1-5
clone_size: many
cdr3_aa: CASSSNPGENQPQHF
cdr3_nt: TGTGCCAGCAGCTCCAACCCCGGGGAGAATCAGCCCCAGCATTTT

v_call: TRBV6-1
d_call: .
j_call: TRBJ2-3
clone_size: many
cdr3_aa: CASRQGTGTDTQYF
cdr3_nt: TGTGCCAGCAGACAGGGTACCGGCACAGATACGCAGTATTTT

v_call: TRBV15
d_call: .
j_call: TRBJ2-2
clone_size: few
cdr3_aa: CATSRDDPSSGELFF
cdr3_nt: TGTGCCACCAGCAGAGATGATCCAAGTTCCGGGGAGCTGTTTTTT

v_call: TRBV19
d_call: .
j_call: TRBJ2-5
clone_size: many
cdr3_aa: CASSPSGLPRETQYF
cdr3_nt: TGTGCCAGTAGTCCGTCGGGACTTCCGAGGGAGACCCAGTACTTC

v_call: TRBV28
d_call: TRBD1
j_call: TRBJ2-7
clone_size: many
cdr3_aa: CASSVPRQGSYEQYF
cdr3_nt: TGTGCCAGCAGCGTTCCGAGACAGGGATCCTACGAGCAGTACTTC

v_call: TRBV12-3/TRBV12-4
d_call: TRBD1
j_call: TRBJ1-2
clone_size: many
cdr3_aa: CASSLSGGKGYTF
cdr3_nt: TGTGCCAGCAGCTTATCAGGGGGCAAGGGCTACACCTTC

v_call: TRBV5-6
d_call: .
j_call: TRBJ2-3
clone_size: many
cdr3_aa: CASSPGRTAGDTQYF
cdr3_nt: TGTGCCAGCAGCCCGGGGCGGACTGCAGGAGATACGCAGTATTTT

v_call: TRBV5-1
d_call: TRBD2
j_call: TRBJ2-1
clone_size: .
cdr3_aa: CASSSTTSGRYNEQFF
cdr3_nt: TGCGCCAGCAGCTCCACAACTAGCGGGAGGTACAATGAGCAGTTCTTC

v_call: TRBV19
d_call: .
j_call: TRBJ2-1
clone_size: .
cdr3_aa: CAAGPGSEQFF
cdr3_nt: TGTGCCGCCGGCCCAGGGAGTGAGCAGTTCTTC

v_call: TRBV12-3/TRBV12-4
d_call: .
j_call: TRBJ1-2
clone_size: many
cdr3_aa: CASSLASPYGYTF
cdr3_nt: TGTGCCAGCAGCCTCGCCAGTCCCTATGGCTACACCTTC